The 2 T cell receptor beta chains in this list originate from one sample, sequenced in a study of CD8 T cells in Susac syndrome. Random hexamers primed reverse transcription of 0.5 to 1 ug RNA. One entry per CDR3 protein, called by TCRdb with MiXCR from the immunoSEQ multiplex PCR reads. The data show fewer than 200,000 distinct CDR3 sequences, roughly 94% seen once. Material: CD4+ T cells from PBMCs. These receptors were collected from a human donor in good health.

The chain links TRBV7-2 to TRBJ2-7, with TRBD1 as a possible D gene (6 bases). CDR3 length: 16 residues. Germline CDR1 is SGHTA and CDR2 is FQGNSA. V lost 3 bases and J 4 bases, leaving 19 bases between the germline ends. The CDR3 region is CASSLVAGAGTYEQYF. CDR3 nucleotides: TGTGCCAGCAGCTTGGTAGCAGGGGCAGGCACATACGAGCAGTACTTC. Full variable domain (outside the CDR3, taken from reference TRBV7-2 and TRBJ2-7): GAGVSQSPSNKVTEKGKDVELRCDPISGHTALYWYRQSLGQGLEFLIYFQGNSAPDKSGLPSDRFSAERTGGSVSTLTIQRTQQEDSAVYLCASSLVAGAGTYEQYFGPGTRLTVT.

The rearrangement links TRBV12-3 or TRBV12-4 to TRBJ2-3; D might be TRBD1 (5 bases). The CDR3 loop spans 14 amino acids. Trimming removed 5 bases at V and 5 bases at J, with 14 bases between. CDR3 nucleotide sequence: TGTGCCAGCAGTCTCAGGGCAGTGGAAGATACGCAGTATTTT. Protein: CASSLRAVEDTQYF.